The clone carrying this T cell receptor (beta chain) was observed a handful of times. Its antigen is currently unknown. The sample's treatment: approximately 10-day PBMC culture with coronavirus spike peptide pools or control peptides (ViraFEST assay). Per well, some 2.2 million PBMCs were cultured in the presence of around 9.4 IU/ml IL-2 and approximately 9.5 ug/ml peptide pools. This sample was taken from a study of vaccination and CD4 T cells after COVID-19. Whole-study context: Researchers treated cells with overlapping spike peptides taken from SARS-CoV-2, HCoV-NL63, HCoV-OC43 and HCoV-229E.

With the Oncomine TCR Beta short-read assay, DNA from cultured CD4+ T cells was sequenced. It was cultured CD4+ T cells from which genomic DNA was extracted. In TCRdb, the PCR reads were re-called with MiXCR into one record per CDR3 protein. Of approximately 20,000 distinct CDR3 sequences in the sample, around three quarters were seen once. Germline V gene sequence: CDR1 SGHTA, CDR2 FQGNSA. The CDR3 runs to 13 residues. Trimming removed 8 bases from V and 7 bases from J; junction bases left unmatched: 10. The J gene is TRBJ2-7, the V gene TRBV7-2; the match to TRBD1 covers 8 bases. This sequence originates from a human donor who had recovered from COVID-19. Sequencing input: CD4+ T cells from blood, cultured in vitro. The CDR3 bases are TGTGCCAGCCGGGCTGACAGGGGAGTTGAGCAGTACTTC. Its protein product is CASRADRGVEQYF.